What follows are 20 T cell receptor beta chains derived from one specimen sequenced in a study of T cell responses to AZD1222 COVID-19 vaccine. Data came from immunoSEQ multiplex PCR; TCRdb stores just in-frame clones and leaves some out. The table has 50,000 to 85,000 clones, less than 85% seen once. This specimen consisted of peripheral blood, obtained on day 0 of MenACWY control vaccination. These receptors were taken from an adult in good health.

The chain couples TRBV7-3 to TRBJ2-2; unclear D gene. V lost 2 bases and J 9 bases, leaving 10 bases between the germline ends. The CDR3 runs 13 residues. CDR1 is SGHTA, CDR2 FQGTGA, per germline. This CDR3 is CASSLEDGRELFF. CDR3 nucleotides: TGTGCCAGCAGCTTAGAGGACGGCAGGGAGCTGTTTTTT.

The genes are TRBV3-1 (or the pseudogene TRBV3-2) and TRBJ1-3; a weak D match, TRBD1 (5 bases). This CDR3 spans 17 amino acids. Germline lookup yields CDR1 LGHDT and CDR2 YNNKEL (reference sequence). Trimming took 3 bases from V and 4 from J, leaving 19 bases between them. The CDR3 DNA reads TGTGCCAGCAGCCAGGCCCGGGACCCACACTTCGGAAACACCATATATTTT. It encodes CASSQARDPHFGNTIYF.

CDR3 coding DNA: TGTGCCTGGAGCGCGGATGGAAATTCACCCCTCCACTTT. It encodes CAWSADGNSPLHF. The chain links TRBV30 to TRBJ1-6, with unresolved D. The germline V gene encodes CDR1 GTSNPN and CDR2 SVGIG (reference sequence). Trimming took 3 bases from V and 7 from J, leaving 10 bases between them. The CDR3 is 13 amino acids.

V and J are TRBV4-1 and TRBJ2-7; tentative D call: TRBD2 (6 bases). Germline values: CDR1 MGHRA, CDR2 YSYEKL. The V end was cut by 4 bases, the J end by 2 bases, with 21 bases between. The CDR3 runs to 17 residues. The CDR3 protein is CASSPTVGRRGTYEQYF. CDR3 DNA: TGCGCCAGCAGCCCCACGGTGGGGAGGAGGGGAACCTACGAGCAGTACTTC.

The chain uses TRBV9 and TRBJ2-6; D is undetermined. Trimming stripped 0 bases from V and 0 bases from J, with 13 bases between. The CDR3 is 18 residues long. Germline V CDR1 and CDR2: SGDLS, YYNGEE. CDR3 in amino acids: CASSVGSFSFSGANVLTF. CDR3 nucleotide sequence: TGTGCCAGCAGCGTAGGGTCCTTTTCCTTCTCTGGGGCCAACGTCCTGACTTTC. Using reference TRBV9 and TRBJ2-6 for the parts outside the CDR3, the full variable domain is DSGVTQTPKHLITATGQRVTLRCSPRSGDLSVYWYQQSLDQGLQFLIQYYNGEERAKGNILERFSAQQFPDLHSELNLSSLELGDSALYFCASSVGSFSFSGANVLTFGAGSRLTVL.

The rearrangement uses TRBV7-8 and TRBJ2-2, with 7 positions matching TRBD1. Per the germline V gene, CDR1 is SGHVS and CDR2 is FQNEAQ. V trimming: 6 bases; J trimming: 0 bases; junction bases outside the gene matches: 10. This CDR3 region has 17 residues. The CDR3 spells CASRSAGTAANTGELFF. The CDR3 bases are TGTGCCAGCAGATCCGCCGGGACAGCCGCGAACACCGGGGAGCTGTTTTTT.

This clone showed up just a few times. The chain uses TRBV29-1 and TRBJ1-1; D is ambiguous. This CDR3 region has 14 residues. Germline V lookup: CDR1 SQVTM, CDR2 ANQGSEA. V was pared by 4 bases and J by 5 bases, with 17 bases between. In DNA form, the CDR3 reads TGCAGCGTTGGTCGCGCCGCCGTCGGTACTGAAGCTTTCTTT. Amino acid sequence: CSVGRAAVGTEAFF.

This clone was observed a handful of times. The gene calls are TRBV7-9 and TRBJ1-1; no definite D call. The CDR3 runs 12 residues. Trimming stripped 6 bases from V and 11 bases from J, with 16 bases between. Germline loops: CDR1 SEHNR, CDR2 FQNEAQ (reference sequence). CDR3: CASSPGQKRAFF. The DNA for the CDR3 is TGTGCCAGCAGTCCCGGTCAGAAACGGGCTTTCTTT.

This clone appeared a single time. Here the CDR3 DNA reads TGTGCCAGCAGTTACCACAGGGGGATGAACACTGAAGCTTTCTTT. It translates to CASSYHRGMNTEAFF. The chain couples TRBV6-5 to TRBJ1-1, with 8 nucleotides matching TRBD1. This CDR3 is built from 15 residues. Germline CDR1 is MNHEY and CDR2 is SVGAGI. V dropped 2 bases and J dropped 0; count of bases not matched to a gene: 2.

The chain recombines TRBV18 with TRBJ2-3; a weak D match, TRBD2 (5 bases). V gave up 1 base and J gave up 0 bases, with 11 bases separating them. Germline V gene data show CDR1 as KGHSH and CDR2 as LQKENI. The CDR3 is 16 residues long. CDR3 coding DNA: TGTGCCAGCTCACCACTAAGCGGACCTAGCACAGATACGCAGTATTTT. This gives the protein CASSPLSGPSTDTQYF.

This clone has just one count. The chain couples TRBV5-4 to TRBJ2-5; D not resolved. Trimming pared 4 bases from V and 5 bases from J, leaving 21 bases between. Germline V gene sequence: CDR1 SGHNT, CDR2 YYREEE (reference sequence). The CDR3 loop spans 16 amino acids. For the CDR3, the DNA is TGTGCCAGCAGCCCGGTCCCAAGGGCCGGTTCTGAGACCCAGTACTTC. It is translated as CASSPVPRAGSETQYF.

The chain links TRBV7-9 to TRBJ2-5; no reliable D call. Deletions cut 0 bases from V and 4 bases from J, with 12 bases between. This CDR3 comprises 15 residues. The germline CDR1 and CDR2 sequences are SEHNR and FQNEAQ (reference sequence). The CDR3 DNA reads TGTGCCAGCAGCTTAGCGGGCACCCCAAGAGAGACCCAGTACTTC. It specifies CASSLAGTPRETQYF.

The genes are TRBV2 and TRBJ2-3; possible D gene TRBD2, 6 bases. V lost 9 bases to trimming and J lost 4 bases, with 17 bases between them. The CDR3 is 14 amino acids. CDR1 is SNHLY, CDR2 FYNNEI, per germline. CDR3 coding DNA: TGTGCCAGTTTAAGACTAGAAGGGTCAGATACGCAGTATTTT. Translated: CASLRLEGSDTQYF. The variable domain in full, completed from reference TRBV2 and TRBJ2-3, reads EPEVTQTPSHQVTQMGQEVILRCVPISNHLYFYWYRQILGQKVEFLVSFYNNEISEKSEIFDDQFSVERPDGSNFTLKIRSTKLEDSAMYFCASLRLEGSDTQYFGPGTRLTVL.

This clone was seen a single time. This chain uses TRBV19 with TRBJ1-5; D is perhaps TRBD1 (5 bases). The germline V and J ends were trimmed by 2 bases and 6 bases, with 8 bases remaining between them. The CDR3 contains 13 residues. Germline loops: CDR1 LNHDA, CDR2 SQIVND (reference sequence). CDR3 amino acids: CASSIRGTQPQHF. The CDR3 nucleotides are TGTGCCAGTAGTATACGGGGGACTCAGCCCCAGCATTTT.

This chain joins TRBV3-1 (or the pseudogene TRBV3-2) and TRBJ1-6; TRBD1 matches at 11 bases. The CDR3 covers 15 residues. Looked up from germline, CDR1 is LGHDT and CDR2 is YNNKEL (reference sequence). V trimming: 1 base; J trimming: 7 bases; junction bases outside the gene matches: 0. For the CDR3, the DNA is TGTGCCAGCAGCCAAGGGACAGGGGGCAATTCACCCCTCCACTTT. Protein: CASSQGTGGNSPLHF.

The rearrangement uses TRBV7-2 and TRBJ2-5; 11 bases agree with TRBD2. This CDR3 contains 16 residues. The germline V gene has CDR1 SGHTA and CDR2 FQGNSA. V lost 5 bases to trimming and J lost 4 bases; unmatched junction nucleotides: 9. The CDR3 here is CASSQQLAGVVETQYF. The CDR3 DNA sequence: TGTGCCAGCAGCCAACAACTAGCGGGAGTGGTAGAGACCCAGTACTTC.

This chain uses TRBV11-3 with TRBJ2-2, with D tentatively TRBD1 (5 bases). The germline V gene has CDR1 SGHNT and CDR2 YENEEA. This CDR3 is 16 amino acids long. V lost 1 base and J 1 base, leaving 10 bases between the germline ends. The chain's CDR3 is CASSLGGSRNTGELFF. In DNA form, the CDR3 reads TGTGCCAGCAGCTTAGGGGGCTCCAGGAACACCGGGGAGCTGTTTTTT.

As concerns this clone: It may be a read error: a sequence one base away is much more abundant. The chain uses TRBV5-4 and TRBJ2-7; 7 positions match TRBD2. The junction had 14 bases not matched to a gene; V was cut back by 4 bases and J by 7 bases. In germline, CDR1 is SGHNT, CDR2 YYREEE (reference sequence). This CDR3 is 15 amino acids long. The CDR3 here is CASSPGRRGSGEQYF. DNA for the CDR3: TGTGCCAGCAGCCCTGGGCGGCGGGGGTCGGGTGAGCAGTACTTC.

This rearrangement joins TRBV7-9 to TRBJ2-3, with D possibly TRBD2 on 7 matching bases. V was shortened by 6 bases and J by 4 bases, with 17 bases between the two germline ends. The CDR3 has 15 amino acids. The V gene's germline CDR1 is SEHNR and CDR2 FQNEAQ (reference sequence). DNA of the CDR3: TGTGCCAGCAGACCTAGGTGGGGGGGCTCAGATACGCAGTATTTT. Encoded protein: CASRPRWGGSDTQYF. Together with reference TRBV7-9 and TRBJ2-3, the CDR3 gives the full variable domain: DTGVSQNPRHKITKRGQNVTFRCDPISEHNRLYWYRQTLGQGPEFLTYFQNEAQLEKSRLLSDRFSAERPKGSFSTLEIQRTEQGDSAMYLCASRPRWGGSDTQYFGPGTRLTVL.

This rearrangement joins TRBV5-8 to TRBJ2-1, with 9 bases fitting TRBD2. V was clipped by 3 bases and J by 0 bases; unmatched bases: 7. The CDR3 has 17 residues. In germline, CDR1 is SGHTS, CDR2 YDEGEE. The CDR3, as DNA: TGTGCCAGCAGCTGGGGGACTAGCCTAAGCTCCTACAATGAGCAGTTCTTC. Translated: CASSWGTSLSSYNEQFF.